Presented here are 22 T cell receptor beta chains from one specimen sequenced in a study of beta chain features in type 1 diabetes. Since all of the isolated RNA was reverse transcribed, expressed TCRB transcripts were what got sequenced. Produced via immunoSEQ multiplex PCR; TCRdb's table is partial and in-frame only. The table records fewer than 900,000 clones, roughly a sixth of them present only once. Material: naive CD4+ T cells from blood. These receptors were collected from a young woman in good health.

The chain couples TRBV27 to TRBJ1-5, with TRBD1 as a possible D gene (5 bases). Trimming cost V 0 bases and J 6 bases, with 12 bases left between them. This CDR3 has 15 residues. Germline V gene sequence: CDR1 MNHEY, CDR2 SMNVEV (reference sequence). In DNA, the CDR3 is TGTGCCAGCAGTTTATCCCCCCGGGGGGGTCAGCCCCAGCATTTT. Its translation is CASSLSPRGGQPQHF.

This clone was seen a few times. This chain joins TRBV28 and TRBJ2-7; D is uncertain. CDR3 length equals 15 residues. Trimming stripped 2 bases from V and 0 bases from J, with 11 bases between. CDR1 and CDR2 (germline): MDHEN, SYDVKM. The CDR3 loop reads CASSLPGGGSYEQYF. The DNA of the CDR3 is TGTGCCAGCAGTTTACCGGGCGGCGGCTCCTACGAGCAGTACTTC.

In its sample, this clone was seen a few times. V usage is TRBV28 and J usage is TRBJ2-2; no clear D gene. V was cut by 1 base and J by 7 bases, with 1 base left in between. The CDR3 contains 11 residues. CDR1 MDHEN and CDR2 SYDVKM come from the germline V gene. CDR3 coding DNA: TGTGCCAGCAGTTTATTCGGGGAGCTGTTTTTT. It specifies CASSLFGELFF.

The V gene is TRBV19, the J gene TRBJ1-5; 10 bases line up with TRBD1. The germline V gene encodes CDR1 LNHDA and CDR2 SQIVND (reference sequence). This CDR3 region has 15 residues. The trim removed 8 bases at V and 3 bases at J, leaving 7 bases unmatched. DNA for the CDR3: TGTGCCAGTTCTCCGGGACAGGGGCTCAATCAGCCCCAGCATTTT. Amino acids: CASSPGQGLNQPQHF.

V usage is TRBV29-1 and J usage is TRBJ1-2, with a weak D call TRBD1 (6 bases). Germline CDR1 and CDR2: SQVTM and ANQGSEA. The CDR3 length is 13 residues. Deletions cut 2 bases from V and 4 bases from J, with 11 bases between. CDR3 DNA: TGCAGCGTTGAAAAGGAGGACAGCTATGGCTACACCTTC. Encoded protein: CSVEKEDSYGYTF.

As regards this clone: The same CDR3 arises from other DNA sequences in this sample as well. The chain uses TRBV28 and TRBJ2-7; 14 bases agree with TRBD2. Germline V lookup: CDR1 MDHEN, CDR2 SYDVKM. The V and J ends lost 2 bases and 4 bases, in that order; junction bases with no gene match: 4. The CDR3 runs to 16 residues. The chain's CDR3 is CASSLDGTSGSYEQYF. In DNA form, the CDR3 reads TGTGCCAGCAGTTTAGACGGGACTAGCGGGAGTTACGAGCAGTACTTC.

This clone was counted between two and nine times. V and J are TRBV9 and TRBJ2-2; D unclear. This CDR3 contains 16 residues. Trimming pared 2 bases from V and 6 bases from J, leaving 17 bases between. Germline values: CDR1 SGDLS, CDR2 YYNGEE. The CDR3 bases are TGTGCCAGCAGCGTCCCAAGTCTTAGTGGCTCCGGGGAGCTGTTTTTT. Protein: CASSVPSLSGSGELFF.

The J gene is TRBJ2-7, the V gene TRBV28, with 8 nucleotides matching TRBD2. Unmatched junction bases numbered 7, after V lost 8 bases and J lost 7 bases. The germline gives CDR1 MDHEN, CDR2 SYDVKM. The CDR3 length is 12 residues. The CDR3 loop reads CASRVGGGEQYF. The CDR3, as DNA: TGTGCCAGCCGCGTCGGCGGGGGGGAGCAGTACTTC.

V usage is TRBV5-8 and J usage is TRBJ2-5; TRBD2 matches at 14 bases. The CDR3 loop spans 16 amino acids. CDR1 and CDR2 (germline): SGHTS, YDEGEE. V was pared by 4 bases and J by 5 bases, with 7 bases of the junction left unmatched. The CDR3, as DNA: TGTGCCAGCAGCCGATTTCGGACTAGCGGGAGGGAGACCCAGTACTTC. Translation gives CASSRFRTSGRETQYF.

The CDR3 region is CASSPPKREGRNEQFF. The CDR3 DNA reads TGTGCCAGTAGTCCCCCTAAGCGGGAGGGTAGGAATGAGCAGTTCTTC. The chain combines TRBV19 with TRBJ2-1; 10 positions agree with TRBD2. The germline V gene encodes CDR1 LNHDA and CDR2 SQIVND (reference sequence). The V and J ends lost 5 bases and 7 bases, in that order; junction bases with no gene match: 11. This CDR3 comprises 16 residues.

This clone was detected a few times. The chain couples TRBV13 to TRBJ1-3; D gene unclear. This CDR3 contains 12 residues. Germline CDR1 is PRHDT and CDR2 is FYEKMQ (reference sequence). The V and J ends lost 6 bases and 4 bases respectively, with 7 bases between them. CDR3 DNA sequence: TGTGCCAGCAGGCCCCAAGGAAACACCATATATTTT. Its translation: CASRPQGNTIYF.

This clone was picked up a small number of times. V and J are TRBV28 and TRBJ2-7; weak D call: TRBD1 (6 bases). Per the germline V gene, CDR1 is MDHEN and CDR2 is SYDVKM. Deletions cut 0 bases from V and 4 bases from J, with 13 bases between. The CDR3 is made up of 15 amino acids. The CDR3 DNA follows: TGTGCCAGCAGTTTATGGAACAGGGTTGGATACGAGCAGTACTTC. Residues: CASSLWNRVGYEQYF.

The chain is built from TRBV18 and TRBJ2-1; 8 bases fit TRBD2. CDR1 and CDR2 from the germline V gene are KGHSH and LQKENI. J lost 8 bases, V lost 3 bases, and 9 bases had no gene match. There are 15 residues in the CDR3. Here the CDR3 reads CASSPGLDRAYEQFF. The CDR3, as DNA: TGTGCCAGCTCACCGGGACTAGATAGGGCCTATGAGCAGTTCTTC. Full variable domain (remainder filled in from reference TRBV18 and TRBJ2-1): NAGVMQNPRHLVRRRGQEARLRCSPMKGHSHVYWYRQLPEEGLKFMVYLQKENIIDESGMPKERFSAEFPKEGPSILRIQQVVRGDSAAYFCASSPGLDRAYEQFFGPGTRLTVL.

V usage is TRBV5-1 and J usage is TRBJ2-7; 12 bases are a match to TRBD2. The CDR3 has 21 residues. V was pared by 0 bases and J by 3 bases, with 19 bases of the junction left unmatched. In germline, CDR1 is SGHRS, CDR2 YFSETQ. CDR3 sequence (DNA): TGCGCCAGCAGCTTGGGGGCTAGCGGGAGGGCCAACTCCCAGTGGATCTACGAGCAGTACTTC. Translation: CASSLGASGRANSQWIYEQYF.

This clone occurred a few times. The sample contains more than one DNA sequence encoding this CDR3. The V gene is TRBV19, the J gene TRBJ2-2; 11 bases align to TRBD2. The CDR3 totals 14 residues. V lost 8 bases, J lost 3 bases, and 2 bases stayed unmatched. From germline, CDR1 is LNHDA and CDR2 SQIVND (reference sequence). The CDR3 protein is CASRGLADTGELFF. CDR3 nucleotides: TGTGCCAGTCGGGGACTAGCGGACACCGGGGAGCTGTTTTTT.

This clone was observed a handful of times. The rearrangement joins TRBV7-9 to TRBJ1-5; possibly TRBD1 for D (6 bases). CDR1 is SEHNR and CDR2 is FQNEAQ in the germline V gene (reference sequence). This CDR3 has 16 residues. Trimming took 2 bases from V and 0 from J, leaving 11 bases between them. The CDR3 DNA reads as TGTGCCAGCAGCTTACTAGCAGGGGCTAGCAATCAGCCCCAGCATTTT. It is translated as CASSLLAGASNQPQHF.

On this clone itself: Within the sample, other DNA sequences also encode this same CDR3. This chain links TRBV7-8 with TRBJ2-7, with 9 bases fitting TRBD2. CDR3 size: 15 residues. V lost 1 base, J lost 0 bases, and 1 base stayed unmatched. Germline V CDR1 and CDR2: SGHVS, FQNEAQ. Written as DNA, the CDR3 is TGTGCCAGCAGCTTAGGGCGGGGGGGCTCCTACGAGCAGTACTTC. Translated: CASSLGRGGSYEQYF. Based on the CDR3 plus reference TRBV7-8 and TRBJ2-7, the full variable domain is GAGVSQSPRYKVAKRGQDVALRCDPISGHVSLFWYQQALGQGPEFLTYFQNEAQLDKSGLPSDRFFAERPEGSVSTLKIQRTQQEDSAVYLCASSLGRGGSYEQYFGPGTRLTVT.

This clone was counted a few times. The gene calls are TRBV15 and TRBJ2-3; D uncertain. There are 13 residues in the CDR3. V was cut by 6 bases and J by 0 bases, with 7 bases left in between. Germline V gene sequence: CDR1 LNHNV, CDR2 YYDKDF (reference sequence). The CDR3 DNA sequence: TGTGCCACCAGTTCCTGGAGCACAGATACGCAGTATTTT. Amino acid sequence: CATSSWSTDTQYF.

This clone has more than one count but fewer than ten. The rearrangement links TRBV28 to TRBJ1-2; the D gene is possibly TRBD1 (5 bases). CDR1 MDHEN and CDR2 SYDVKM come from the germline V gene. The CDR3 covers 14 residues. Trimming pared 2 bases from V and 7 bases from J, leaving 14 bases between. CDR3 residues: CASSLGRGMGGYTF. CDR3 DNA: TGTGCCAGCAGTTTAGGACGGGGCATGGGTGGCTACACCTTC.

The chain joins TRBV10-3 to TRBJ1-2; D possibly corresponds to TRBD1 (6 bases). Trimming removed 3 bases from V and 4 bases from J, with 12 bases in between. Germline values: CDR1 ENHRY, CDR2 SYGVKD. This CDR3 has 14 residues. CDR3 loop: CAISDPGQTYGYTF. CDR3 nucleotides: TGTGCCATCAGTGACCCAGGACAGACCTATGGCTACACCTTC.

The chain's CDR3 is CASSQSGGGNQPQHF. The CDR3 DNA follows: TGCGCCAGCAGTCAATCAGGGGGTGGGAATCAGCCCCAGCATTTT. This sequence joins TRBV23-1 and TRBJ1-5; D perhaps matches TRBD1 (6 bases). TRBV23-1 counts as an open reading frame of uncertain function. The CDR3 is 15 amino acids. Trimming removed 0 bases from V and 4 bases from J, with 10 bases in between.

This clone was seen a few times. The chain links TRBV29-1 to TRBJ2-2; weak D call: TRBD1 (5 bases). The V end lost 4 bases, the J end lost 6 bases, and 18 bases lay between the germline ends. In germline, CDR1 is SQVTM, CDR2 ANQGSEA. CDR3 size: 15 residues. CDR3 loop: CSVVQGGVWAGELFF. In DNA form, the CDR3 reads TGCAGCGTTGTCCAGGGCGGTGTCTGGGCCGGGGAGCTGTTTTTT.